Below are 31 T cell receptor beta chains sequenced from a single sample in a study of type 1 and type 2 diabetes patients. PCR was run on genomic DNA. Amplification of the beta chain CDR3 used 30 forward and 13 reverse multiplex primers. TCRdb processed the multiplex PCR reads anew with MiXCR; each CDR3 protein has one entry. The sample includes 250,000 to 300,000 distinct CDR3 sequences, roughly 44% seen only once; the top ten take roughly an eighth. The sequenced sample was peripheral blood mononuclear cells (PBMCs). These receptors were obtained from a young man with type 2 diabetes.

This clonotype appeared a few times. The chain's CDR3 is CASRGLAGGRETQYF. In nucleotides, the CDR3 is TGTGCCAGCAGGGGACTAGCGGGAGGGCGAGAGACCCAGTACTTC. The chain links TRBV11-2 to TRBJ2-5; TRBD2 matches at 16 bases. CDR3 length equals 15 residues. Germline CDR1 SGHAT, CDR2 FQNNGV. The trim removed 6 bases at V and 4 bases at J, leaving 2 bases unmatched.

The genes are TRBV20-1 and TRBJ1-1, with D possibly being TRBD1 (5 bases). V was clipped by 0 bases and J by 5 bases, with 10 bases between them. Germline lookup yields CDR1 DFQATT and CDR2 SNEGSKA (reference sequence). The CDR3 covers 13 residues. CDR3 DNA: TGCAGTGCTAGAGATGGGGGGATAACTGAAGCTTTCTTT. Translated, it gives CSARDGGITEAFF.

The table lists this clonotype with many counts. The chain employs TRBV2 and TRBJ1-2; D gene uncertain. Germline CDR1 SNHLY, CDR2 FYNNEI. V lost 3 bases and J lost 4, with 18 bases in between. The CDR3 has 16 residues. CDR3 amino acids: CASSEKGRGTGYGYTF. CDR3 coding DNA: TGTGCCAGCAGTGAGAAGGGCAGAGGAACGGGCTATGGCTACACCTTC.

The CDR3 here is CASSQEQGAIRVNTEAFF. DNA for the CDR3: TGCGCCAGCAGCCAAGAACAGGGGGCAATTCGAGTGAACACTGAAGCTTTCTTT. The chain is built from TRBV4-3 and TRBJ1-1, with TRBD1 matching over 9 bases. The germline gives CDR1 LGHNA, CDR2 YSLEER. The CDR3 consists of 18 residues. J was trimmed by 0 bases and V by 0 bases; bases with no gene match: 8.

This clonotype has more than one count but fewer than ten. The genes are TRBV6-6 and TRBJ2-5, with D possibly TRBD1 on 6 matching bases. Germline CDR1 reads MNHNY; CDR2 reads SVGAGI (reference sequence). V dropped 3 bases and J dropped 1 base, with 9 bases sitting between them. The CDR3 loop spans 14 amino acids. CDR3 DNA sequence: TGTGCCAGCAGTTATGGGACACTCCAAGAGACCCAGTACTTC. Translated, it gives CASSYGTLQETQYF.

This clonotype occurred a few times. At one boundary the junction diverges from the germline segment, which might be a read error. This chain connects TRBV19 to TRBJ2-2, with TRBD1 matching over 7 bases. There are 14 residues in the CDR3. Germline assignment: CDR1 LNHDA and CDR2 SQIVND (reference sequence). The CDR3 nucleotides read TGTGCCAGTATTGACAGGGCGAAGACCGGGGAGCTGTTTTTT. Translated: CASIDRAKTGELFF.

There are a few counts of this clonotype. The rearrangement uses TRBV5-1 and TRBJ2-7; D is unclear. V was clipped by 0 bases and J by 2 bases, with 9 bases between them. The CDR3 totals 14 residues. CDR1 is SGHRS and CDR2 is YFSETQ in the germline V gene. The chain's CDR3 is CASSLVLGTYEQYF. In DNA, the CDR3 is TGCGCCAGCAGCTTGGTTCTGGGAACCTACGAGCAGTACTTC.

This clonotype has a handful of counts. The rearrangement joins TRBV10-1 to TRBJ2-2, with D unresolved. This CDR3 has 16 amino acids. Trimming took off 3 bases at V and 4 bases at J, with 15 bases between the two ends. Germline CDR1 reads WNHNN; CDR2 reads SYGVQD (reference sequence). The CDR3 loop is CASSELPRTSTGELFF. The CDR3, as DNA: TGCGCCAGCAGTGAATTACCAAGGACCTCCACCGGGGAGCTGTTTTTT.

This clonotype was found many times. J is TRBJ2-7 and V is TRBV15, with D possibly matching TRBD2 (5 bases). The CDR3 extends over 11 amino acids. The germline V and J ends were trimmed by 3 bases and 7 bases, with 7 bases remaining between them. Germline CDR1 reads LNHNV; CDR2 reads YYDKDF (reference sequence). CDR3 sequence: CATSSPGEQYF. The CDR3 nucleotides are TGTGCCACCAGCAGCCCGGGAGAGCAGTACTTC.

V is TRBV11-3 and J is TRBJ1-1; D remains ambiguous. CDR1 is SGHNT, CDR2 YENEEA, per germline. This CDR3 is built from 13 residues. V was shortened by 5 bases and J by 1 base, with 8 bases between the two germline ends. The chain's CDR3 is CASSRVGNTEAFF. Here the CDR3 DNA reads TGTGCCAGCAGCCGAGTGGGGAACACTGAAGCTTTCTTT.

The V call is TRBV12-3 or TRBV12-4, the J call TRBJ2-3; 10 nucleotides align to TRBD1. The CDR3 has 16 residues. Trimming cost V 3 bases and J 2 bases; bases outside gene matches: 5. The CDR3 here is CASSFGTGVNTDTQYF. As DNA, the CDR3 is TGTGCCAGCAGTTTCGGGACAGGGGTTAACACAGATACGCAGTATTTT.

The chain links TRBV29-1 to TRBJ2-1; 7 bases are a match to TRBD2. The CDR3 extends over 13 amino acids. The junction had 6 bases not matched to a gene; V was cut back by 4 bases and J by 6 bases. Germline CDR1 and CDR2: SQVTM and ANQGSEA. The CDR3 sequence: CSVVIWTSNEQFF. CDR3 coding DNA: TGCAGCGTTGTTATCTGGACTAGCAATGAGCAGTTCTTC.

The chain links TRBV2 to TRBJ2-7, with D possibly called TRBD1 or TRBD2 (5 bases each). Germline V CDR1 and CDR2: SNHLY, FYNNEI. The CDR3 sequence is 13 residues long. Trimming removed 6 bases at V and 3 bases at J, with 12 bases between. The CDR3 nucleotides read TGTGCCAGCAGGGGGGTCTCGGACTACGAGCAGTACTTC. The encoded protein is CASRGVSDYEQYF.

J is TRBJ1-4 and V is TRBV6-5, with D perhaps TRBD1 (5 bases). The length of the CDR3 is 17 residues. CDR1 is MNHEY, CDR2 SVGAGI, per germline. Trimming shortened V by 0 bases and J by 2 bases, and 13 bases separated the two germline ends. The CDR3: CASSYSIPRATNEKLFF. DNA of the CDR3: TGTGCCAGCAGTTACTCGATCCCCAGGGCGACTAATGAAAAACTGTTTTTT.

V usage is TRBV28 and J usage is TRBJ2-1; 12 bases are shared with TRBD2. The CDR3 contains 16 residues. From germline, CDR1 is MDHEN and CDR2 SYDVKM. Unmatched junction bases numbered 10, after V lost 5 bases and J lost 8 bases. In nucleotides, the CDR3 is TGTGCCAGCAGTCCCCCAGGACTAGCGGGGAAGGATGAGCAGTTCTTC. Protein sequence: CASSPPGLAGKDEQFF.

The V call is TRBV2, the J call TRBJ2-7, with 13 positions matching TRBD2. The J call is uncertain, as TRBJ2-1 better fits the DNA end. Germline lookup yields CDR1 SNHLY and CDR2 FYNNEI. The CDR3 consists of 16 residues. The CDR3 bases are TGTGCCAGCACCAGAGGGACTAGCGGGATTTTCGATGAGCAGTTCTTC. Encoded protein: CASTRGTSGIFDEQFF.

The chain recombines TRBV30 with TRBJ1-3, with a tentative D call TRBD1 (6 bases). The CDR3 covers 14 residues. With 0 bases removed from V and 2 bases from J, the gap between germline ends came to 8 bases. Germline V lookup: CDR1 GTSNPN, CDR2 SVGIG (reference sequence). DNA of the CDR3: TGTGCCTGGAGTGTAGGGGGGGCTGGAAACACCATATATTTT. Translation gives CAWSVGGAGNTIYF.

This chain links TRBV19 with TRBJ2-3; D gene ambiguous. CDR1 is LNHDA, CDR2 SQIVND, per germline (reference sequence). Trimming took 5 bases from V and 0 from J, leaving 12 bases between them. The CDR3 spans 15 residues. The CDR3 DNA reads TGTGCCAGTAGTCCAGCGTTAGGAAGCACAGATACGCAGTATTTT. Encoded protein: CASSPALGSTDTQYF.

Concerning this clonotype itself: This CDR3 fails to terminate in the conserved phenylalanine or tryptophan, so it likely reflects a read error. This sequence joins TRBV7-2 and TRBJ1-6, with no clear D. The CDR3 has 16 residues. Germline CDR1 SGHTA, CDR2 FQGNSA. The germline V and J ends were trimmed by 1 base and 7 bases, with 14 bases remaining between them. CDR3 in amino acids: CASSLEVGLPNSPLHL. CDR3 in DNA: TGTGCCAGCAGCTTAGAAGTAGGACTGCCAAATTCACCCCTCCACTTA.

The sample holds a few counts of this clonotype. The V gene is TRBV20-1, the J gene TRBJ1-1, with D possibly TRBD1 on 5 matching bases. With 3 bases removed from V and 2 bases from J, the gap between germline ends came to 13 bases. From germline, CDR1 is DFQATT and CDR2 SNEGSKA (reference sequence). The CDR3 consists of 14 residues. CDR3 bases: TGCAGTGCTAGGAACGTCAGGGTAAACACTGAAGCTTTCTTT. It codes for CSARNVRVNTEAFF.

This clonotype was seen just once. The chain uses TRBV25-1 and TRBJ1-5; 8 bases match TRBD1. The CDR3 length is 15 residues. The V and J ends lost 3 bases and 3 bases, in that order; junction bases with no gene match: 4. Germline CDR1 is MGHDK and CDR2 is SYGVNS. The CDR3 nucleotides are TGTGCCAGCAGTGATACGGGACAGGTCAATCAGCCCCAGCATTTT. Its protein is CASSDTGQVNQPQHF.

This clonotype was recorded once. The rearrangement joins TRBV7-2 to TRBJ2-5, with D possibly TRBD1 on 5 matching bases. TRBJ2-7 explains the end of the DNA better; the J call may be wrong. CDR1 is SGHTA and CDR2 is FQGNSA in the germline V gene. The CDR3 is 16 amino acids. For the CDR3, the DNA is TGTGCCAGCAGCCTAGAAGGTTGGGCAGGGTCTTACGAGCAGTACTTC. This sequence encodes CASSLEGWAGSYEQYF.

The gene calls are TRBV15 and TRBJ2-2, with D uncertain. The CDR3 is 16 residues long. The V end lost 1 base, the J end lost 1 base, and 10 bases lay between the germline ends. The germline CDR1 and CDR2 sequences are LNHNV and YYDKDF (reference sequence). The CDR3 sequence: CATSRVPPENTGELFF. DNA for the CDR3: TGTGCCACCAGCAGAGTACCCCCCGAGAACACCGGGGAGCTGTTTTTT.

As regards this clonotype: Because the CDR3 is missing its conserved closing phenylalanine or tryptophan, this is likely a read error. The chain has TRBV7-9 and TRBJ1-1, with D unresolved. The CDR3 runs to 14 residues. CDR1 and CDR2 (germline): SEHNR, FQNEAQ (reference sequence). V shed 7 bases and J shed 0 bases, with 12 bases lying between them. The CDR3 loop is CASTLTPMNTEAFL. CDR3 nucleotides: TGTGCCAGCACCCTTACACCCATGAACACTGAAGCTTTCCTT.

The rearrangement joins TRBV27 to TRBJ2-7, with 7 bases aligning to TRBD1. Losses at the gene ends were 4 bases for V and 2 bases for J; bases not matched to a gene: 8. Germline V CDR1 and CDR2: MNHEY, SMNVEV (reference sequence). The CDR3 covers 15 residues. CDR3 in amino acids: CASSSNRDSPYEQYF. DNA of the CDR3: TGTGCCAGCAGTTCGAACCGGGACAGCCCCTACGAGCAGTACTTC.

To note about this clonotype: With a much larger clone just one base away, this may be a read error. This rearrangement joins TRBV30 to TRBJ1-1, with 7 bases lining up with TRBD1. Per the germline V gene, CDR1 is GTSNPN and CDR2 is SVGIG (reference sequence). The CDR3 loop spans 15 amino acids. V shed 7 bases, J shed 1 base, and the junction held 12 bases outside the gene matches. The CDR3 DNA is TGTGCCTTGGGAGGGGGCCCGCCTTCGAACACTGAAGCTTTCTTT. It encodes CALGGGPPSNTEAFF. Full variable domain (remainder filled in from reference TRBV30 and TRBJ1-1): SQTIHQWPATLVQPVGSPLSLECTVEGTSNPNLYWYRQAAGRGLQLLFYSVGIGQISSEVPQNLSASRPQDRQFILSSKKLLLSDSGFYLCALGGGPPSNTEAFFGQGTRLTVV.

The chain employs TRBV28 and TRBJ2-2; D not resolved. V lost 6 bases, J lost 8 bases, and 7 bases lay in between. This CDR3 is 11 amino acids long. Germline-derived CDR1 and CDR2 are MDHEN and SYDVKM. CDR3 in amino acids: CASSRRGELFF. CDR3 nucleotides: TGTGCCAGCAGCCGTCGGGGGGAGCTGTTTTTT.

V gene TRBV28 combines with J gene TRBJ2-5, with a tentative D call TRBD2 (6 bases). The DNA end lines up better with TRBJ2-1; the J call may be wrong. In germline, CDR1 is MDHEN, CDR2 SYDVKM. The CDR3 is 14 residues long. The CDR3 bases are TGTGCCAGTCCCAACGCGGGGTACCACAATGAGCAGTTCTTC. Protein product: CASPNAGYHNEQFF.

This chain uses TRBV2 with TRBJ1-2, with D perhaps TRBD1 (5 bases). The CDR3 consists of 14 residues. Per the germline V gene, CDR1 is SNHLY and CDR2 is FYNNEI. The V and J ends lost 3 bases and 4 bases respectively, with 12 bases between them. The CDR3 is CASSEETVSYGYTF. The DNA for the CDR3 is TGTGCCAGCAGTGAGGAGACAGTGAGCTATGGCTACACCTTC.

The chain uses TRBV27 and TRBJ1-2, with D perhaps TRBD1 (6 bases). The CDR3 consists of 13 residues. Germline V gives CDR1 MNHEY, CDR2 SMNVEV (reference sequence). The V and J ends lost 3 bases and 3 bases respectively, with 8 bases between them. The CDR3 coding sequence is TGTGCCAGCAGTTTGTCAGGGGACTATGGCTACACCTTC. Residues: CASSLSGDYGYTF.

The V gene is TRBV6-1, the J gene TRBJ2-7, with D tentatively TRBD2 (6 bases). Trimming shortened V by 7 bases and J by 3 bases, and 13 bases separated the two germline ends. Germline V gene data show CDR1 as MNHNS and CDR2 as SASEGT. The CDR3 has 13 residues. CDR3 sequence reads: CASKYGSYYEQYF. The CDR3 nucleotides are TGTGCCAGCAAGTACGGGAGTTACTACGAGCAGTACTTC.